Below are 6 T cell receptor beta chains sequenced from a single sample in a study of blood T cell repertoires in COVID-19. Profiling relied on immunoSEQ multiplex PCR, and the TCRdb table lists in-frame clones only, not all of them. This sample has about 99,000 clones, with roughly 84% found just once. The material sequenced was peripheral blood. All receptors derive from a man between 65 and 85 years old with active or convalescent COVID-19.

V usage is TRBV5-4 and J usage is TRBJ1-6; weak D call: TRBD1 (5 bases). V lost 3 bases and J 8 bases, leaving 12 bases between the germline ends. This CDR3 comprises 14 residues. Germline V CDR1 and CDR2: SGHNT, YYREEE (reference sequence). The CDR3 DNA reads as TGTGCCAGCAGCTGGGAGGGGCCGGATTCACCCCTCCACTTT. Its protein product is CASSWEGPDSPLHF.

The CDR3 DNA is TGTGCCAGCAGCGTAGGGTCATTCGGCGGTGAAGCTTTCTTT. This gives the protein CASSVGSFGGEAFF. This chain connects TRBV9 to TRBJ1-1; D uncertain. This CDR3 has 14 amino acids. Trimming took off 0 bases at V and 7 bases at J, with 13 bases between the two ends. Germline V gene data show CDR1 as SGDLS and CDR2 as YYNGEE.

CDR3: CASSPPGGGVEKLFF. The CDR3 nucleotides read TGTGCCAGCAGTCCCCCCGGTGGGGGGGTGGAAAAACTGTTTTTT. V gene TRBV28 combines with J gene TRBJ1-4; TRBD1 is a possible D gene (5 bases). V was clipped by 5 bases and J by 8 bases, with 18 bases between them. Germline values: CDR1 MDHEN, CDR2 SYDVKM. CDR3 length: 15 amino acids.

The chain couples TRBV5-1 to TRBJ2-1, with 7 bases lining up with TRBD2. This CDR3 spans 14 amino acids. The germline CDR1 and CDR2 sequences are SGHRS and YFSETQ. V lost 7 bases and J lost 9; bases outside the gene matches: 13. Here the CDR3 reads CASSRSGTSGEQFF. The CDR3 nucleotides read TGCGCCAGCTCCCGAAGCGGGACCTCGGGTGAGCAGTTCTTC.

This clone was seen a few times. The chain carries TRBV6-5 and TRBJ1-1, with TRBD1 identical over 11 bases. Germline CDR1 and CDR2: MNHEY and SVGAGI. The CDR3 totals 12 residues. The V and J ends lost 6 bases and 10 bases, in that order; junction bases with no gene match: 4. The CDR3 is CASSPGTGGAFF. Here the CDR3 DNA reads TGTGCCAGCAGCCCCGGGACAGGGGGAGCTTTCTTT.

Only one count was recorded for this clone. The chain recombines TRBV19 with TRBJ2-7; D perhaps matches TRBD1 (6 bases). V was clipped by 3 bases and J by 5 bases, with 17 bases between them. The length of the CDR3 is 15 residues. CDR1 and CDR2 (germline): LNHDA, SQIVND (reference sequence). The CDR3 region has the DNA TGTGCCAGTAGTATGGTTTCACAGGGTCCCAACGAGCAGTACTTC. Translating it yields CASSMVSQGPNEQYF.